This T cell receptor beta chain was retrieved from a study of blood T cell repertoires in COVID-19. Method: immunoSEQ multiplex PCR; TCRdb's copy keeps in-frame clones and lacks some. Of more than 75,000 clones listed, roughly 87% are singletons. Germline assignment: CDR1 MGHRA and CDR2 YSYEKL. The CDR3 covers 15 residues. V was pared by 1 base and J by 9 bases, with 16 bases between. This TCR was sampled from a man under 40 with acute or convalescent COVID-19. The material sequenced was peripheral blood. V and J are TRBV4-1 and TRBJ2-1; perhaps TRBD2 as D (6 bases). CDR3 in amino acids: CASSQVGGESLEQFF. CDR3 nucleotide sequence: TGCGCCAGCAGCCAAGTGGGGGGAGAATCACTTGAGCAGTTCTTC.